This TCR beta chain came from a study of tumor and adjacent non-tumor tissue in lung cancer (dated by TCRdb to 2017 to 2018). Study-level background: The cohort included more than 9 adenocarcinoma, 2 squamous cell carcinoma and 1 small cell lung cancer patients. Ages among the roughly 15 patients ranged from roughly 31 to 80 years, there were 10 men and 5 women, and disease was at TNM stage I to III. Sequencing generated a total of some 130 million productive TCRbeta reads, averaging about 4.2 million reads per sample. Using bulk TCRbeta repertoires from 15 lung cancer patients, the study set lung tumor tissue side by side with matched distant non-tumor lung tissue. TCRbeta CDR3 sequencing was performed on fewer than 35 paired specimens, with one tumor sample and one normal lung sample collected per patient.

Comments on this clonotype: Its antigen remains undetermined. Possible read error: a much larger clone is one base away.

Relative to germline, V is 1 base shorter and J is 5 bases shorter, with 12 bases between their ends. The CDR3 sequence holds 14 residues, the cysteine and phenylalanine included. Only CDR3 DNA remains: 42 bases, in frame from the first base. The CDR1 and CDR2 encoded by the germline V gene are MGHRA and YSYEKL. Bulk unsorted tissue served as the source for RNA extraction, and RNA quality was assessed using a NanoDrop ND-1000 and an Agilent 2100. The normal lung samples consisted of distant non-tumor tissue collected more than 3 cm from the tumor edge. The donors were newly diagnosed lung cancer patients admitted for thoracic surgery in China from August to November 2014 who had not received prior chemotherapy. Patients with previous radiotherapy or chemotherapy, or with another concurrent cancer, were excluded from the study. Surgical tissue pieces of 1-2 cm3 were preserved in RNAlater solution and were kept at -80 degrees C until use.

Libraries were prepared through multiplex PCR. Data came from an Illumina HiSeq 2500. TCRbeta libraries were constructed through three rounds of nested PCR with primers (Table S4) according to protocols adapted from ARM-PCR. Before sequencing, PCR products of 200-500 bp were cut from the gel and purified using the QIAquick gel extraction kit. As for the authors' bioinformatics: Reads were cleaned using Trimmomatic, were merged into complete CDR3 sequences using FLASH, and were assigned to V(D)J germline segments using MiTCR. VDJtools was used to compute clonal diversity as the inverse Simpson's index. Productive reads were defined as in-frame sequences without a premature stop codon. The raw public reads went through TCRdb reprocessing: fastp at Q25, MiXCR clone calling, in-frame beta chains kept. Rows matching on CDR3 protein sequence are summarized as one entry with the most common DNA and genes. Here the V and J calls rest on TCRdb's processing, not on the authors' analysis. The sample records almost 75,000 distinct CDR3 sequences, under 70% of which are singletons. The ten largest clonotypes hold about 27% of the sample.

Overall results and qualifications from the work: The methods do not name the sequencing platform or mention unique molecular identifiers. Peripheral blood was not sequenced, so blood TCRbeta repertoires in these lung cancer patients were not examined. Only roughly 14 patients were included in the cohort, and the need for larger samples and more detailed clinical data was noted by the authors. Tumor tissue showed significantly higher TCR diversity (inverse Simpson) than normal lung tissue, at 431.37 vs 166.20 (P = 0.0075, Mann-Whitney U test). TCR diversity was significantly higher in younger patients, and higher tumor TCR diversity was associated with shorter overall and disease-free survival. A significantly larger cumulative share of the repertoire was made up by the top 100 clones in normal lung than in tumor tissue.

The origin of this receptor is a woman between 50 and 59 years old with non-small cell lung cancer. This chain joins TRBV4-1 to TRBJ2-7; the D gene is tentatively TRBD1 or TRBD2, each matching 5 bases. Sequencing input: distant non-tumor lung tissue. The DNA sequence reads TGCGCCAGCAGCCAAGGCCATTTGGGGGACGAGCAGTACTTC. Its product reads: CASSQGHLGDEQYF.